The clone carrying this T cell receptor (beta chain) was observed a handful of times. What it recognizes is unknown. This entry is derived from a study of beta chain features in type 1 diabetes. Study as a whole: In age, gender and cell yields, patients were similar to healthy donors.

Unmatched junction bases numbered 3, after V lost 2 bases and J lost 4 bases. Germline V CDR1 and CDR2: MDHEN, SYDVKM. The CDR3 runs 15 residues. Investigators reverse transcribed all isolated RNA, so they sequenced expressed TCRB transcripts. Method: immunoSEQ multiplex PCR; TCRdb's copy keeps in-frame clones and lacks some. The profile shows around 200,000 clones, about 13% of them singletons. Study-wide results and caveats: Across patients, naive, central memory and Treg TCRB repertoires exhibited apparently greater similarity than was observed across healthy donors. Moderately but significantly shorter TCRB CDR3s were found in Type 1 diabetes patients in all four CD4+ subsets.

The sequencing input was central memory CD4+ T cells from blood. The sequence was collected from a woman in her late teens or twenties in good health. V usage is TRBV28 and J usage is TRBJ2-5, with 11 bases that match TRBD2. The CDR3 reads CASSLVSGRGETQYF. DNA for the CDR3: TGTGCCAGCAGTTTAGTTAGCGGGAGGGGAGAGACCCAGTACTTC.